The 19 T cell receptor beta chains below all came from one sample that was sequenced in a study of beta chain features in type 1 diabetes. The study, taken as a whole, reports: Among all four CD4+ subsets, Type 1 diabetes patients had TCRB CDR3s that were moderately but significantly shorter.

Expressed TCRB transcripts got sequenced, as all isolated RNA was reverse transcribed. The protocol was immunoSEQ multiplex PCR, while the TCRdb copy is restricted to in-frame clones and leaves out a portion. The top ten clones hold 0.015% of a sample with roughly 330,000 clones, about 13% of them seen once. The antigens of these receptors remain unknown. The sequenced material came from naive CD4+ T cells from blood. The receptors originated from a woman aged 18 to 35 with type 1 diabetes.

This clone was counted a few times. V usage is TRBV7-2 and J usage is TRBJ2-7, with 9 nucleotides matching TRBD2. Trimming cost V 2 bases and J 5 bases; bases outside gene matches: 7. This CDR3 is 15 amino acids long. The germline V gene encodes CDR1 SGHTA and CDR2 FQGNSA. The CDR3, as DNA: TGTGCCAGCAGCTTATCCGGGACTAGCCACCACGAGCAGTACTTC. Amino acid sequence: CASSLSGTSHHEQYF.

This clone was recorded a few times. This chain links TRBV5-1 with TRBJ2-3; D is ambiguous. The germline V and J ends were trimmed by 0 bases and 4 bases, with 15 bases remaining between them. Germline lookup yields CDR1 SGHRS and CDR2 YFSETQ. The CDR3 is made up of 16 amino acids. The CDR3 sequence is CASSLAFDERSDTQYF. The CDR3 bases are TGCGCCAGCAGCTTGGCCTTCGACGAGCGCTCAGATACGCAGTATTTT.

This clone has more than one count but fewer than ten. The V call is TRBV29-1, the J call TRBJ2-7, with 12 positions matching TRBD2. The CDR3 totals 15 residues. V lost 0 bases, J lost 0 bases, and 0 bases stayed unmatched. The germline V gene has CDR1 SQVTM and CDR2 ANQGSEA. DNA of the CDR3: TGCAGCGTTGAAGAGGGACTAGCGGGCTCCTACGAGCAGTACTTC. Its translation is CSVEEGLAGSYEQYF.

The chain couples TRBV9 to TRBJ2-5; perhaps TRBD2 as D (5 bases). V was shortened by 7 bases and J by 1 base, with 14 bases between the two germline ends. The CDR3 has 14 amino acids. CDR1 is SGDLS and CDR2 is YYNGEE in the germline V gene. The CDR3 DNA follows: TGTGCCAGCGGGCGGAGCGGCTTCCAAGAGACCCAGTACTTC. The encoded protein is CASGRSGFQETQYF.

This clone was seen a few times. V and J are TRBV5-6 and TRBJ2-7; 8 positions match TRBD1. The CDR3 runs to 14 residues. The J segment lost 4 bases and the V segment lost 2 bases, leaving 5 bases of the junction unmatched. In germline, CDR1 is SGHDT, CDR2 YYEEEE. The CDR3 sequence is CASSFRDRRYEQYF. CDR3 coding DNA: TGTGCCAGCAGCTTCCGGGACAGGCGGTACGAGCAGTACTTC.

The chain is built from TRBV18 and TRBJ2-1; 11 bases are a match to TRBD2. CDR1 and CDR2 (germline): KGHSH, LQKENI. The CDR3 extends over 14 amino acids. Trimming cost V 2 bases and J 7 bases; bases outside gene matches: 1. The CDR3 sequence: CASSPSSGRNEQFF. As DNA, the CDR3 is TGTGCCAGCTCACCATCTAGCGGGAGGAATGAGCAGTTCTTC.

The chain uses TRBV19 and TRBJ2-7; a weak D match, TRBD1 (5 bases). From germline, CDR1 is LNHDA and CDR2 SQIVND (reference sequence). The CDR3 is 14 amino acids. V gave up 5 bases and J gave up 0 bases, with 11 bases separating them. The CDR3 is CASSPRQLSYEQYF. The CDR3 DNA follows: TGTGCCAGTAGTCCTCGACAGCTCTCCTACGAGCAGTACTTC.

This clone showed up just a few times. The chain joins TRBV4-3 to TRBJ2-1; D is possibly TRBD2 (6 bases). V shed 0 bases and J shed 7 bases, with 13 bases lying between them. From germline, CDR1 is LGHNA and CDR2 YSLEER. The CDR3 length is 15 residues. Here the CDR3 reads CASSQEASVRNEQFF. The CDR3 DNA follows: TGCGCCAGCAGCCAAGAGGCTAGCGTAAGGAATGAGCAGTTCTTC.

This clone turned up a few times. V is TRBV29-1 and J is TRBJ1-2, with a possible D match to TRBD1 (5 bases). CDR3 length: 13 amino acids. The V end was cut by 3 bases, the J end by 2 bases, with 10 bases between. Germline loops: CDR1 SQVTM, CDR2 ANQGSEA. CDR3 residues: CSVDGGRNYGYTF. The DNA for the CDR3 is TGCAGCGTTGACGGGGGGAGGAACTATGGCTACACCTTC.

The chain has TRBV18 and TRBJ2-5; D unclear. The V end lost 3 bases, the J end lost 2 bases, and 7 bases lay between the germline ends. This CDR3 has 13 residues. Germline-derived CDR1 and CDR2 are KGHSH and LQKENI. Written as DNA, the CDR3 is TGTGCCAGCTCACCTATAGAACAAGAGACCCAGTACTTC. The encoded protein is CASSPIEQETQYF.

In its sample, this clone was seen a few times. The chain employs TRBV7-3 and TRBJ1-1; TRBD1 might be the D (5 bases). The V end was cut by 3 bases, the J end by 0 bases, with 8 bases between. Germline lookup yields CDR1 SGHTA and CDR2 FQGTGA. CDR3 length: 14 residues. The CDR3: CASSLTAMNTEAFF. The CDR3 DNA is TGTGCCAGCAGCTTGACAGCCATGAACACTGAAGCTTTCTTT.

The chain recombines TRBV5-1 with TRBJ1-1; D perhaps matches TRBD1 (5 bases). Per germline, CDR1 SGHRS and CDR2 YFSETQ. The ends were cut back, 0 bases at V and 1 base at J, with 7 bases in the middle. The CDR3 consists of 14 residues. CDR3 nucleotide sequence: TGCGCCAGCAGCTTGGTCGGACAGAACACTGAAGCTTTCTTT. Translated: CASSLVGQNTEAFF.

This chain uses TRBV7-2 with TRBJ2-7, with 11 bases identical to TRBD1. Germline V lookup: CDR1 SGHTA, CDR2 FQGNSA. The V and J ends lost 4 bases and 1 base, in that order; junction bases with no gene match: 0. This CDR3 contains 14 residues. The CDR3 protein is CASSWDRGSYEQYV. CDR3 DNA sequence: TGTGCCAGCAGCTGGGACAGGGGGTCCTACGAGCAGTACGTC.

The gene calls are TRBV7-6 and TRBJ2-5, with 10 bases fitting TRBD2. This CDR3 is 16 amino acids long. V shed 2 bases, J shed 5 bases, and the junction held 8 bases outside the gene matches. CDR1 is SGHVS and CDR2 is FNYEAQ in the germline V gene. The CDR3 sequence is CASSLSPSGSSETQYF. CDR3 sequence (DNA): TGTGCCAGCAGCTTATCTCCTAGCGGGAGTAGTGAGACCCAGTACTTC.

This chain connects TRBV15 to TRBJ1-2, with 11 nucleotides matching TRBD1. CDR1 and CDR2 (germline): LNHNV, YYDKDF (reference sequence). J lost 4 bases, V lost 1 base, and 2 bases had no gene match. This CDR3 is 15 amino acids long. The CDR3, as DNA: TGTGCCACCAGCAGAGGGGACAGGGGGGCCTATGGCTACACCTTC. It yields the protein CATSRGDRGAYGYTF.

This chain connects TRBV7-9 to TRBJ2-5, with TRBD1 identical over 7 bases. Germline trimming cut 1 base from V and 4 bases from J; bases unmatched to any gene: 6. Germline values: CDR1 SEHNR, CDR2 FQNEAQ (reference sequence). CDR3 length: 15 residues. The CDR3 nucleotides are TGTGCCAGCAGCTTAGAGGGGGCGCAATTAGAGACCCAGTACTTC. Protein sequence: CASSLEGAQLETQYF. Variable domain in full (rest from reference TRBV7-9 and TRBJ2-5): DTGVSQNPRHKITKRGQNVTFRCDPISEHNRLYWYRQTLGQGPEFLTYFQNEAQLEKSRLLSDRFSAERPKGSFSTLEIQRTEQGDSAMYLCASSLEGAQLETQYFGPGTRLLVL.

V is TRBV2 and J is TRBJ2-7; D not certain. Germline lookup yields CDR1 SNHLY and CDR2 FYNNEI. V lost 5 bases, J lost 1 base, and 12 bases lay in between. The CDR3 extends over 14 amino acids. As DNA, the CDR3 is TGTGCCAGCAGTTCAAGAGGTAGATCCTACGAGCAGTACGTC. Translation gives CASSSRGRSYEQYV.

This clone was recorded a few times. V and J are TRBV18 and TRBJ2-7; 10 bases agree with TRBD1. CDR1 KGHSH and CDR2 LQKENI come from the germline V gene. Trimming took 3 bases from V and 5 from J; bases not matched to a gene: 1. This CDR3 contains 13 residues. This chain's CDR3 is CASSPGTGDEQYF. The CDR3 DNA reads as TGTGCCAGCTCACCCGGGACAGGGGACGAGCAGTACTTC.

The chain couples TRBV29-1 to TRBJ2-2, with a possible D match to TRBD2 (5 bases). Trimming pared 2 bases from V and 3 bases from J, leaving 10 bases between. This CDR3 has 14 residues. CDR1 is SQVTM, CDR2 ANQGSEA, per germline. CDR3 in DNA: TGCAGCGTTGAACGAGGGAGTGACACCGGGGAGCTGTTTTTT. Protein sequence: CSVERGSDTGELFF.